The 5 T cell receptor beta chains given below trace back to one sample, sequenced in a study of chemoradiotherapy in HPV16-positive cancers. Clones were read by immunoSEQ multiplex PCR, and TCRdb kept only the in-frame ones, dropping some. The table shows some 16,000 clones, with approximately 79% occurring only once. Sampling was conducted from a patient who underwent chemoradiotherapy. The receptors stem from a human donor with HPV-associated anogenital cancer.

The J gene is TRBJ2-1, the V gene TRBV9; the D gene could be TRBD1 or TRBD2 (6 bases each). The ends were cut back, 4 bases at V and 1 base at J, with 12 bases in the middle. This CDR3 comprises 15 residues. Germline CDR1 SGDLS, CDR2 YYNGEE. Here the CDR3 DNA reads TGTGCCAGCAGCTGGAGGGGGGAATCCTACAATGAGCAGTTCTTC. It yields the protein CASSWRGESYNEQFF. Full variable domain (remainder filled in from reference TRBV9 and TRBJ2-1): DSGVTQTPKHLITATGQRVTLRCSPRSGDLSVYWYQQSLDQGLQFLIQYYNGEERAKGNILERFSAQQFPDLHSELNLSSLELGDSALYFCASSWRGESYNEQFFGPGTRLTVL.

V is TRBV30 and J is TRBJ2-7, with 7 bases that match TRBD1. V was clipped by 8 bases and J by 2 bases; unmatched bases: 9. The germline CDR1 and CDR2 sequences are GTSNPN and SVGIG (reference sequence). This CDR3 is built from 13 residues. The CDR3 loop reads CALLRDSAYEQYF. The CDR3 nucleotides are TGTGCCCTTCTCCGGGACAGTGCCTACGAGCAGTACTTC.

This chain joins TRBV7-2 and TRBJ2-5; D unclear. The length of the CDR3 is 12 residues. Germline-derived CDR1 and CDR2 are SGHTA and FQGNSA. Trimming left V 2 bases short and J 4 bases short, with 5 bases between. The DNA for the CDR3 is TGTGCCAGCAGCTTAAGGGCAGAGACCCAGTACTTC. It is translated as CASSLRAETQYF.

The V call is TRBV7-9, the J call TRBJ2-7; 8 nucleotides align to TRBD1. This CDR3 contains 14 residues. Germline CDR1 is SEHNR and CDR2 is FQNEAQ (reference sequence). V gave up 5 bases and J gave up 3 bases; unmatched junction bases: 6. CDR3 sequence: CASSRTGTLYEQYF. The CDR3 bases are TGTGCCAGCAGCCGGACAGGGACCCTCTACGAGCAGTACTTC.

The chain has TRBV7-8 and TRBJ1-6; 10 bases map to TRBD1. CDR1 is SGHVS, CDR2 FQNEAQ, per germline. This CDR3 has 16 residues. The V and J ends lost 4 bases and 9 bases, in that order; junction bases with no gene match: 9. CDR3 nucleotide sequence: TGTGCCAGCAGCTCCCCCGGGACAGGGGAAGGTTCACCCCTCCACTTT. This sequence encodes CASSSPGTGEGSPLHF.